The 10 T cell receptor beta chains given below trace back to one sample, sequenced in a study of T cells in Graves' hyperthyroidism and ophthalmopathy. Amplification of TCR beta CDR3 regions used RNA as the template. Carried out on the TCR CDR3, a first-round RT-PCR used the HTBI primer set. TCRdb fed the multiplex PCR reads into MiXCR, producing one record per CDR3 protein. The sample carries around 700,000 distinct CDR3 sequences, about 17% recorded once. The sample taken for sequencing was blood. These receptors originate from a woman between 45 and 60 years old with Graves' hyperthyroidism that later progressed to Graves' ophthalmopathy.

This clonotype was observed at least ten times. The chain is built from TRBV6-1 and TRBJ2-1, with 9 positions matching TRBD2. There are 16 residues in the CDR3. V gave up 2 bases and J gave up 6 bases; unmatched junction bases: 8. Germline values: CDR1 MNHNS, CDR2 SASEGT. The CDR3, as DNA: TGTGCCAGCAGTGAACTGGCGGGGGGGCCGTTCAATGAGCAGTTCTTC. It codes for CASSELAGGPFNEQFF.

The chain uses TRBV6-1 and TRBJ1-2, with D unresolved. The V gene lost 7 bases and the J gene lost 6 bases, with 12 bases spanning the gap. Germline-derived CDR1 and CDR2 are MNHNS and SASEGT. The CDR3 loop spans 12 amino acids. CDR3 sequence (DNA): TGTGCCAGCACCGAAGGACGGAATGGCTACACCTTC. It codes for CASTEGRNGYTF.

This clonotype was counted ten times or more. CDR3 amino acids: CSGLDSYEQYF. In DNA form, the CDR3 reads TGCAGTGGGCTAGACTCCTACGAGCAGTACTTC. The chain employs TRBV20-1 and TRBJ2-7; D remains ambiguous. Germline assignment: CDR1 DFQATT and CDR2 SNEGSKA (reference sequence). This CDR3 has 11 residues. V was cut by 7 bases and J by 0 bases, with 7 bases left in between.

This clonotype has at least ten counts. The chain employs TRBV3-1 and TRBJ1-4; possible D gene TRBD1, 6 bases. Germline lookup yields CDR1 LGHDT and CDR2 YNNKEL (reference sequence). V lost 5 bases to trimming and J lost 6 bases, with 22 bases between them. This CDR3 is built from 17 residues. The CDR3 protein is CASSSPETGLVDEKLFF. DNA for the CDR3: TGTGCCAGCAGCTCCCCCGAGACAGGACTTGTGGATGAAAAACTGTTTTTT.

About this clonotype itself: A junction boundary mismatches the germline segment, possibly from a read error. The chain has TRBV11-1 and TRBJ2-1; weak D call: TRBD1 (5 bases). The germline V gene has CDR1 SGHAT and CDR2 FQDESV (reference sequence). The CDR3 totals 16 residues. Here the CDR3 reads CASSHLDIISYNEQFF. The DNA for the CDR3 is TGCGCCAGCAGCCACCTGGACATAATTTCCTACAATGAGCAGTTCTTC.

This clonotype has at least ten counts. This chain uses TRBV2 with TRBJ2-3; unclear D gene. V was pared by 6 bases and J by 2 bases, with 18 bases between. Germline CDR1 SNHLY, CDR2 FYNNEI. The CDR3 contains 16 residues. The CDR3 DNA sequence: TGTGCCAGCAGAGACCGGGCAGGCCTCCTCACAGATACGCAGTATTTT. It codes for CASRDRAGLLTDTQYF. Variable domain in full (rest from reference TRBV2 and TRBJ2-3): EPEVTQTPSHQVTQMGQEVILRCVPISNHLYFYWYRQILGQKVEFLVSFYNNEISEKSEIFDDQFSVERPDGSNFTLKIRSTKLEDSAMYFCASRDRAGLLTDTQYFGPGTRLTVL.

The genes are TRBV6-9 and TRBJ1-2, with a weak D call TRBD1 (5 bases). The germline CDR1 and CDR2 sequences are MNHGY and SVAAGI. V dropped 4 bases and J dropped 0 bases, with 18 bases sitting between them. CDR3 length equals 17 residues. The CDR3 sequence is CASSSWTPQATNYGYTF. The CDR3 nucleotides read TGTGCCAGCAGTTCCTGGACCCCACAGGCCACTAACTATGGCTACACCTTC.

CDR3 region: CASSDGQGRVVNTEAFF. CDR3 in DNA: TGTGCCAGCAGTGATGGACAGGGACGGGTAGTGAACACTGAAGCTTTCTTT. The V gene is TRBV25-1, the J gene TRBJ1-1, with 8 bases lining up with TRBD1. Germline assignment: CDR1 MGHDK and CDR2 SYGVNS. The CDR3 runs 17 residues. J lost 0 bases, V lost 3 bases, and 9 bases had no gene match.

This clonotype was detected only a few times. The rearrangement joins TRBV30 to TRBJ2-1, with TRBD1 matching 10 bases. This CDR3 is built from 14 residues. V shed 2 bases, J shed 9 bases, and the junction held 7 bases outside the gene matches. CDR1 and CDR2 (germline): GTSNPN, SVGIG (reference sequence). CDR3 in DNA: TGTGCCTGGAGTACCGGGACAGGGGTGGGTGAGCAGTTCTTC. Its translation is CAWSTGTGVGEQFF.

The chain combines TRBV4-2 with TRBJ2-2; D is unclear. The CDR3 is 14 amino acids. Germline V gene lookup returns CDR1 LGHNA and CDR2 YNFKEQ. V lost 0 bases and J 2 bases, leaving 4 bases between the germline ends. Written as DNA, the CDR3 is TGTGCCAGCAGCCAAGAAGTCAACACCGGGGAGCTGTTTTTT. This gives the protein CASSQEVNTGELFF.